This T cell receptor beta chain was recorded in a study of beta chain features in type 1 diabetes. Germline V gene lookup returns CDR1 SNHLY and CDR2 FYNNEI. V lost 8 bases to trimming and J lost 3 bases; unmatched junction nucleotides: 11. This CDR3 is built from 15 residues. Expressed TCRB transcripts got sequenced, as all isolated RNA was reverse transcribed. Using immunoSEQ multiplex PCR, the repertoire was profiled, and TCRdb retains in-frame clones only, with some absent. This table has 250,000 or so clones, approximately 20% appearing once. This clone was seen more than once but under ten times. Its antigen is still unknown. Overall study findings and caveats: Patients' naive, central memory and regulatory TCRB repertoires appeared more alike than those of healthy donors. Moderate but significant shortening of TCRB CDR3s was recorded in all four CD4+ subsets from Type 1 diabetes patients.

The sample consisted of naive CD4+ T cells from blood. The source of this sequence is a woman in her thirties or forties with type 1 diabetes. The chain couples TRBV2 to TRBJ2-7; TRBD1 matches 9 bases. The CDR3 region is CASRPYGTGSYEQYF. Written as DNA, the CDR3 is TGTGCCAGCCGTCCCTACGGGACAGGGAGCTACGAGCAGTACTTC.